The next 2 T cell receptor beta chains were all read from a single sample in a study of blood T cells in healthy people across ages. A J-beta primer mix and a sample-barcoded 5' primer were used in a second PCR of about 7 to 12 cycles. TCRdb itself ran the 5' RACE reads through MiXCR, one entry per CDR3 protein. Among hundreds of thousands of distinct CDR3 sequences, about 51% were seen once, and the ten largest hold 13%. The sample comprised blood. Every receptor here comes from a woman older than 75 in good health.

This sequence joins TRBV5-1 and TRBJ2-3; D is undetermined. The V end lost 4 bases, the J end lost 0 bases, and 12 bases lay between the germline ends. Germline V gives CDR1 SGHRS, CDR2 YFSETQ. The CDR3 extends over 15 amino acids. DNA of the CDR3: TGCGCCAGCAGCCAAGTTCTTACCAGCACAGATACGCAGTATTTT. Amino acid sequence: CASSQVLTSTDTQYF.

This clonotype has more than one count but fewer than ten. This chain joins TRBV20-1 and TRBJ1-1; D gene uncertain. CDR1 and CDR2 from the germline V gene are DFQATT and SNEGSKA (reference sequence). The CDR3 consists of 11 residues. CDR3 protein: CSLWGNTEAFF. The CDR3 region has the DNA TGCAGCCTCTGGGGGAACACTGAAGCTTTCTTT.